Shown below are 20 T cell receptor beta chains from a single sample sequenced in a study of T cell responses to AZD1222 COVID-19 vaccine. The data were produced by immunoSEQ multiplex PCR, yet TCRdb's version contains in-frame clones alone and is incomplete. Of about 130,000 clones listed, about 85% are singletons. Source: peripheral blood, taken 28 days after the second AZD1222 dose. Every receptor here comes from an adult who received the AZD1222 COVID-19 vaccine.

This clone was seen more than once but under ten times. This chain links TRBV28 with TRBJ1-1, with a weak D call TRBD1 (5 bases). CDR1 and CDR2 (germline): MDHEN, SYDVKM. V lost 4 bases, J lost 2 bases, and 17 bases lay in between. The CDR3 has 16 residues. CDR3 DNA: TGTGCCAGCAGTTCCTCCTCGGCGGGGCGTAACACTGAAGCTTTCTTT. Protein product: CASSSSSAGRNTEAFF.

The J gene is TRBJ2-7, the V gene TRBV19; TRBD1 agrees at 9 bases. The V and J ends lost 6 bases and 3 bases, in that order; junction bases with no gene match: 6. The length of the CDR3 is 14 residues. CDR1 and CDR2 (germline): LNHDA, SQIVND (reference sequence). The chain's CDR3 is CASRTGTGFYEQYF. The CDR3 DNA sequence: TGTGCCAGTAGAACCGGGACAGGGTTCTACGAGCAGTACTTC.

In this sample, this clone turned up once. V gene TRBV28 combines with J gene TRBJ2-7; D remains ambiguous. The V end was cut by 2 bases, the J end by 2 bases, with 13 bases between. Germline V lookup: CDR1 MDHEN, CDR2 SYDVKM. The CDR3 runs to 15 residues. The DNA of the CDR3 is TGTGCCAGCAGTTTAGCGGCAGAAAGTACCTACGAGCAGTACTTC. Its translation: CASSLAAESTYEQYF. Full variable domain (remainder filled in from reference TRBV28 and TRBJ2-7): DVKVTQSSRYLVKRTGEKVFLECVQDMDHENMFWYRQDPGLGLRLIYFSYDVKMKEKGDIPEGYSVSREKKERFSLILESASTNQTSMYLCASSLAAESTYEQYFGPGTRLTVT.

The J gene is TRBJ1-1, the V gene TRBV6-2 or TRBV6-3; 7 bases align to TRBD1. The CDR3 runs to 14 residues. The germline CDR1 and CDR2 sequences are MNHEY and SVGEGT. V gave up 4 bases and J gave up 9 bases; unmatched junction bases: 11. CDR3 in amino acids: CASSSGFEGAQAFF. The CDR3 nucleotides read TGTGCCAGCAGTTCAGGGTTCGAGGGGGCACAAGCTTTCTTT.

Only a few counts were recorded for this clone. The V call is TRBV6-1, the J call TRBJ1-4; no clear D. Germline V gene lookup returns CDR1 MNHNS and CDR2 SASEGT. CDR3 length: 15 residues. The V end lost 1 base, the J end lost 1 base, and 7 bases lay between the germline ends. As DNA, the CDR3 is TGTGCCAGCAGTGAAGGGAGGGTAACTAATGAAAAACTGTTTTTT. Translating it yields CASSEGRVTNEKLFF.

The rearrangement links TRBV28 to TRBJ1-2; D unclear. Per the germline V gene, CDR1 is MDHEN and CDR2 is SYDVKM. V lost 5 bases to trimming and J lost 1 base, with 14 bases between them. CDR3 size: 15 residues. DNA of the CDR3: TGTGCCAGCAGTCCCTCTTGGACTTATAACTATGGCTACACCTTC. It encodes CASSPSWTYNYGYTF.

The chain joins TRBV30 to TRBJ1-5; possible D gene TRBD1, 5 bases. V dropped 5 bases and J dropped 7 bases, with 15 bases sitting between them. The CDR3 spans 13 residues. Looked up from germline, CDR1 is GTSNPN and CDR2 is SVGIG (reference sequence). In DNA form, the CDR3 reads TGTGCCTGGGGCGGACGGCGGGGGCAGCCCCAGCATTTT. As protein: CAWGGRRGQPQHF.

V is TRBV7-2 and J is TRBJ2-7, with 8 bases identical to TRBD2. Germline V gives CDR1 SGHTA, CDR2 FQGNSA. This CDR3 is built from 13 residues. The CDR3 loop is CASGGGSSYEQYF. The CDR3 DNA follows: TGTGCAAGCGGGGGCGGGAGCTCCTACGAGCAGTACTTC. The full variable domain, with the rest looked up from reference TRBV7-2 and TRBJ2-7, is GAGVSQSPSNKVTEKGKDVELRCDPISGHTALYWYRQSLGQGLEFLIYFQGNSAPDKSGLPSDRFSAERTGGSVSTLTIQRTQQEDSAVYLCASGGGSSYEQYFGPGTRLTVT.

A few counts support this clone. The chain combines TRBV6-4 with TRBJ1-1; D gene unclear. The CDR3 consists of 13 residues. V was clipped by 6 bases and J by 2 bases, with 10 bases between them. Germline-derived CDR1 and CDR2 are MRHNA and SNTAGT. This CDR3 is CASSAGRNTEAFF. CDR3 sequence (DNA): TGTGCCAGCAGCGCAGGAAGAAACACTGAAGCTTTCTTT.

The rearrangement uses TRBV7-9 and TRBJ1-2; tentatively, D is TRBD1 (5 bases). Germline lookup yields CDR1 SEHNR and CDR2 FQNEAQ (reference sequence). The V end was cut by 0 bases, the J end by 6 bases, with 8 bases between. This CDR3 is 13 amino acids long. The CDR3, as DNA: TGTGCCAGCAGCTTAGCGCCAGGGAATGGCTACACCTTC. Its protein is CASSLAPGNGYTF.

The chain uses TRBV4-1 and TRBJ2-1; D is perhaps TRBD2 (6 bases). This CDR3 region has 15 residues. Deletions cut 7 bases from V and 4 bases from J, with 17 bases between. Germline loops: CDR1 MGHRA, CDR2 YSYEKL. The chain's CDR3 is CASIGLRGPYNEQFF. The CDR3 DNA reads TGCGCCAGCATAGGATTGCGGGGACCATACAATGAGCAGTTCTTC.

This chain links TRBV5-1 with TRBJ1-2; possibly TRBD1 for D (6 bases). CDR3 length: 14 residues. The germline V gene has CDR1 SGHRS and CDR2 YFSETQ. The V end was cut by 2 bases, the J end by 4 bases, with 12 bases between. CDR3 sequence: CASSFGDRSYGYTF. The CDR3 nucleotides are TGCGCCAGCAGCTTTGGCGACAGGTCCTATGGCTACACCTTC.

The CDR3 spells CASSLGTEGNTIYF. CDR3 DNA: TGCGCCAGCAGCTTGGGGACAGAGGGAAACACCATATATTTT. The rearrangement links TRBV5-1 to TRBJ1-3; D might be TRBD1 (6 bases). Germline-derived CDR1 and CDR2 are SGHRS and YFSETQ. The CDR3 runs 14 residues. V dropped 0 bases and J dropped 4 bases, with 8 bases sitting between them. Drawing the rest from reference TRBV5-1 and TRBJ1-3, the complete variable domain is KAGVTQTPRYLIKTRGQQVTLSCSPISGHRSVSWYQQTPGQGLQFLFEYFSETQRNKGNFPGRFSGRQFSNSRSEMNVSTLELGDSALYLCASSLGTEGNTIYFGEGSWLTVV.

The chain carries TRBV7-2 and TRBJ2-5; D is unresolved. V lost 1 base and J 5 bases, leaving 14 bases between the germline ends. This CDR3 is 15 amino acids long. Germline CDR1 and CDR2: SGHTA and FQGNSA. The CDR3, as DNA: TGTGCCAGCAGCTTAGTCTGGTCTAGTCAGGAGACCCAGTACTTC. Translation gives CASSLVWSSQETQYF.

J is TRBJ2-5 and V is TRBV7-9; D perhaps matches TRBD2 (5 bases). Trimming took 1 base from V and 1 from J, leaving 10 bases between them. CDR1 and CDR2 from the germline V gene are SEHNR and FQNEAQ (reference sequence). CDR3 length: 15 amino acids. The CDR3 DNA is TGTGCCAGCAGCTTAGTCGGGGAAGCCCAAGAGACCCAGTACTTC. Its translation: CASSLVGEAQETQYF.

J is TRBJ2-6 and V is TRBV4-2; a possible D gene is TRBD2 (5 bases). The germline gives CDR1 LGHNA, CDR2 YNFKEQ. Trimming cost V 0 bases and J 1 base, with 7 bases left between them. The CDR3 is made up of 16 amino acids. For the CDR3, the DNA is TGTGCCAGCAGCCAAGAGAGAGGGTCTGGGGCCAACGTCCTGACTTTC. This codes for CASSQERGSGANVLTF.

This clone was seen only once. The chain uses TRBV11-2 and TRBJ2-2; D is possibly TRBD1 (6 bases). Germline CDR1 is SGHAT and CDR2 is FQNNGV. The V and J ends lost 0 bases and 3 bases respectively, with 11 bases between them. The CDR3 totals 16 residues. CDR3 nucleotides: TGTGCCAGCAGCTTAGAGTGGGGGCTGGACACCGGGGAGCTGTTTTTT. The encoded protein is CASSLEWGLDTGELFF.

The V gene is TRBV30, the J gene TRBJ1-5; 8 bases match TRBD1. Unmatched junction bases numbered 1, after V lost 7 bases and J lost 5 bases. Per germline, CDR1 GTSNPN and CDR2 SVGIG (reference sequence). CDR3 size: 11 residues. The DNA for the CDR3 is TGTGCCTCAGGGGGCGATCAGCCCCAGCATTTT. It specifies CASGGDQPQHF.

This clone was observed many times. The V gene is TRBV9, the J gene TRBJ1-1; D gene uncertain. Trimming removed 0 bases from V and 0 bases from J, with 9 bases in between. The CDR3 totals 15 residues. Germline V lookup: CDR1 SGDLS, CDR2 YYNGEE. For the CDR3, the DNA is TGTGCCAGCAGCGTAGGAGGAGTCCTGAACACTGAAGCTTTCTTT. Its protein is CASSVGGVLNTEAFF. Filled out from reference TRBV9 and TRBJ1-1, the complete variable domain reads DSGVTQTPKHLITATGQRVTLRCSPRSGDLSVYWYQQSLDQGLQFLIQYYNGEERAKGNILERFSAQQFPDLHSELNLSSLELGDSALYFCASSVGGVLNTEAFFGQGTRLTVV.

V gene TRBV12-3 or TRBV12-4 combines with J gene TRBJ1-2, with 9 bases identical to TRBD1. The V and J ends lost 9 bases and 5 bases, in that order; junction bases with no gene match: 7. The CDR3 is made up of 13 amino acids. The CDR3 DNA reads as TGTGCCAGTAGCCCGGGACAGGGATATGGCTACACCTTC. Its translation: CASSPGQGYGYTF.